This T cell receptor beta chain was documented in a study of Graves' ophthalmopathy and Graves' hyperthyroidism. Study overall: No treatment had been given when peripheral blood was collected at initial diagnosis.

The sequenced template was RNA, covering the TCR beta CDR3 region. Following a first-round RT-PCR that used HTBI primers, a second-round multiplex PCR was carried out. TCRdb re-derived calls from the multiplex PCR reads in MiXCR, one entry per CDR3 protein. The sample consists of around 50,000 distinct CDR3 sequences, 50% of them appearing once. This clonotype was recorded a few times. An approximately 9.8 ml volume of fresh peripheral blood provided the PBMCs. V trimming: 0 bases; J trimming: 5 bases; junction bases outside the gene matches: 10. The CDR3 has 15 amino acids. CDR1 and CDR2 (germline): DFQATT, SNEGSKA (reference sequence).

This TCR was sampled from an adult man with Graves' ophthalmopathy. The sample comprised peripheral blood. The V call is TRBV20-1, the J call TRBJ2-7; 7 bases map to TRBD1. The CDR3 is CSARDPGGVLDEQYF. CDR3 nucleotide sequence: TGCAGTGCTAGAGACCCAGGGGGAGTACTCGACGAGCAGTACTTC.